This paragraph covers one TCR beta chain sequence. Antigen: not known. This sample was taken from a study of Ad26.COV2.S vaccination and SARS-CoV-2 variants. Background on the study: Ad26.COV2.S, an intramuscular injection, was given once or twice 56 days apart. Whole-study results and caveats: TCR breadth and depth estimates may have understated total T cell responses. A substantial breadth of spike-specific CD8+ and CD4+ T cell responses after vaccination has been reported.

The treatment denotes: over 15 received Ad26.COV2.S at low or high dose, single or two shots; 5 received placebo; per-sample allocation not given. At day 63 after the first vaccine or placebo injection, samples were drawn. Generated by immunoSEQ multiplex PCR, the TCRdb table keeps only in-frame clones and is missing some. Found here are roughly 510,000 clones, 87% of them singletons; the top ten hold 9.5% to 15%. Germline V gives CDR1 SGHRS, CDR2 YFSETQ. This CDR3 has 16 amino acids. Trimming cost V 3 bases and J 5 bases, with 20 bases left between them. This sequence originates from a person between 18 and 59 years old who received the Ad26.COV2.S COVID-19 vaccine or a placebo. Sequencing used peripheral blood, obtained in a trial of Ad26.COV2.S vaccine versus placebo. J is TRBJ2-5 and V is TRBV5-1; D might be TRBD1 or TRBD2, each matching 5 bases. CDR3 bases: TGCGCCAGCAGCTCACCGGGGCGACGGGGCCTCGAGACCCAGTACTTC. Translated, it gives CASSSPGRRGLETQYF.